The rows below give T cell receptor beta chains drawn from one sample of a study of T cells expressing NK-cell markers. TCRdb reprocessed the 5' RACE reads, with one entry per CDR3 protein and no DNA. The ten most abundant clones cover roughly an eighth of a sample with 120,000 to 150,000 distinct CDR3 sequences. Sequenced: blood T cells: a sorted CD56 or NKG2C T cell subset, CD4+ or CD8+ T cells, or bulk PBMC T cells (not recorded which). Receptors were obtained from a man aged 18 to 30 in good health. The CDR3 runs from the conserved cysteine through the conserved F or W.

V: TRBV7-9; J: TRBJ1-6; CDR3: CASSPPQGTSYNSPLHF
V: TRBV21-1; J: TRBJ2-2; CDR3: CASSPPGTSRNPNTGELFF
V: TRBV27; J: TRBJ2-7; CDR3: CASSLAGHAFEQYF
V: TRBV7-9; J: TRBJ2-7; CDR3: CASSLVGGISAGEQYF
V: TRBV7-9; J: TRBJ2-2; CDR3: CASSFYQTGTGELFF
V: TRBV27; J: TRBJ2-3; CDR3: CASSLTAPGTDTQYF
V: TRBV9; J: TRBJ2-1; CDR3: CASSAAHNEQFF
V: TRBV11-2; J: TRBJ2-7; CDR3: CASSRPGLLYEQYF
V: TRBV25-1; J: TRBJ2-7; CDR3: CASSKNRDRAEQYF
V: TRBV6-1; J: TRBJ2-1; CDR3: CASSSGLAGGLENEQFF
V: TRBV7-9; J: TRBJ2-3; CDR3: CASSSPVGADTQYF
V: TRBV6-2/TRBV6-3; J: TRBJ2-3; CDR3: CASSYEVRSLTDTQYF
V: TRBV15; J: TRBJ2-2; CDR3: CATGGRGSGELFF
V: TRBV29-1; J: TRBJ2-7; CDR3: CSVDGTGDYEQYF
V: TRBV15; J: TRBJ2-4; CDR3: CATSSGGENIQYF
V: TRBV24-1; J: TRBJ2-5; CDR3: CATSAGSWETQYF
V: TRBV19; J: TRBJ2-2; CDR3: CASSMRQEAGTGELFF
V: TRBV29-1; J: TRBJ1-5; CDR3: CSVEEGAGQPQHF
V: TRBV12-3/TRBV12-4; J: TRBJ1-4; CDR3: CASSFGEKLFF
V: TRBV7-8; J: TRBJ1-1; CDR3: CASSPPGLGPNTEAFF
V: TRBV6-2/TRBV6-3; J: TRBJ2-3; CDR3: CASSYVDTQYF
V: TRBV6-2/TRBV6-3; J: TRBJ1-1; CDR3: CASSYSRGGVLNTEAFF
V: TRBV7-2; J: TRBJ2-3; CDR3: CASSLGTTGWGDTQYF
V: TRBV28; J: TRBJ2-5; CDR3: CASSFGYSHQETQYF
V: TRBV7-3; J: TRBJ2-1; CDR3: CASSLGGSYNEQFF
V: TRBV9; J: TRBJ2-1; CDR3: CASSVAGTSGKNEQFF
V: TRBV6-5; J: TRBJ2-5; CDR3: CASSYLSGRTQETQYF
V: TRBV6-5; J: TRBJ2-2; CDR3: CASSYDAGGLGELFF
V: TRBV30; J: TRBJ2-5; CDR3: CAWSALPGTNQETQYF
V: TRBV7-9; J: TRBJ2-7; CDR3: CASSSAQREDIYEQYF
V: TRBV6-1; J: TRBJ2-1; CDR3: CASIGDGGRYNEQFF
V: TRBV10-3; J: TRBJ2-3; CDR3: CAISDWESTDTQYF
V: TRBV9; J: TRBJ2-5; CDR3: CASSVGTSGTQETQYF
V: TRBV30; J: TRBJ1-2; CDR3: CAWFSQGYGYTF
V: TRBV7-6; J: TRBJ2-5; CDR3: CASTFSPEETQYF
V: TRBV10-3; J: TRBJ2-2; CDR3: CAIYNSARTGELFF
V: TRBV3-1; J: TRBJ2-3; CDR3: CASSQDFRLAGTTDTQYF
V: TRBV9; J: TRBJ2-3; CDR3: CASNEGGSPGDTQYF
V: TRBV9; J: TRBJ2-1; CDR3: CASSVEDSNEQFF